This T cell receptor (beta chain) appears in the sequencing data of a study of Graves' ophthalmopathy and Graves' hyperthyroidism. Whole-study context: The collection of peripheral blood took place at initial diagnosis, before any treatment. Study-level findings and limits: Among expanded thyroid clonotypes above 0.001 frequency, most also occurred in blood. A classifier, a 13-signature model, separated ophthalmopathy from stable hyperthyroidism with 87.88% sensitivity and 65% to 83% specificity.

CDR3 size: 10 residues. The germline CDR1 and CDR2 sequences are LGHDT and YNNKEL (reference sequence). V was shortened by 4 bases and J by 9 bases, with 7 bases between the two germline ends. In regard to this clonotype: Its cognate antigen is unknown.

What supplied the PBMCs was about 9.8 ml of fresh peripheral blood. RNA transcripts provided the template for amplifying TCR beta CDR3 regions. HTBI-primed RT-PCR formed the first round, and a multiplex PCR formed the second. Each CDR3 protein is one row after TCRdb ran MiXCR on the multiplex PCR reads. The sample carries 600,000 to 950,000 distinct CDR3 sequences, roughly two fifths recorded once. Sequenced sample: peripheral blood. The rearrangement joins TRBV3-1 to TRBJ2-7; D remains unclear. The TCR sequence derives from an adult man with Graves' ophthalmopathy. CDR3 in amino acids: CASSPWGQYF. CDR3 in DNA: TGTGCCAGCAGCCCGTGGGGGCAGTACTTC.